The next 27 T cell receptor beta chains were all read from a single sample in a study of CD8 T cells in ankylosing spondylitis. MiXCR was run by TCRdb on the 5' RACE reads, yielding one entry per CDR3 protein. The sample carries fewer than 250,000 distinct CDR3 sequences, more than 9% recorded once. Sequencing was performed on blood, either unsorted or a sorted T cell fraction (not recorded which). Every receptor here comes from a male donor with ankylosing spondylitis or in good health (not recorded which).

The genes are TRBV30 and TRBJ2-1; 9 bases are a match to TRBD1. After removal of 7 bases from V and 8 bases from J, the junction contained 12 bases not matched to a gene. Looked up from germline, CDR1 is GTSNPN and CDR2 is SVGIG (reference sequence). CDR3 length: 14 amino acids. The CDR3 DNA reads TGTGCCTACGGGCGGACAGGGGACGTAGATGAGCAGTTCTTC. Its translation: CAYGRTGDVDEQFF.

This clonotype was observed many times. V is TRBV12-3 or TRBV12-4 and J is TRBJ1-1; 7 nucleotides agree with TRBD1. The V gene end was trimmed by 2 bases and the J gene end by 2 bases; junction bases not matched to a gene: 2. The CDR3 extends over 14 amino acids. The CDR3 DNA sequence: TGTGCCAGCAGTTTACACAGGGGTAACACTGAAGCTTTCTTT. Its protein product is CASSLHRGNTEAFF.

This clonotype was counted at least ten times. The V call is TRBV12-3 or TRBV12-4, the J call TRBJ1-2; 11 bases fit TRBD1. The CDR3 is made up of 15 amino acids. V dropped 4 bases and J dropped 8; count of bases not matched to a gene: 9. For the CDR3, the DNA is TGTGCCAGCAGTTGGGGGACAGGGGGGGTCGGCGGCTACACCTTC. Its translation is CASSWGTGGVGGYTF.

This clonotype was seen repeatedly, ten times or more. The rearrangement uses TRBV2 and TRBJ2-1, with D possibly matching TRBD2 (6 bases). CDR3 length: 16 residues. Trimming shortened V by 8 bases and J by 9 bases, and 26 bases separated the two germline ends. Germline CDR1 reads SNHLY; CDR2 reads FYNNEI. The CDR3 region has the DNA TGTGCCAGCGCCTCTACCGTAGGACGAGGAGGGAGTGAGCAGTTCTTC. Its translation is CASASTVGRGGSEQFF. Based on the CDR3 plus reference TRBV2 and TRBJ2-1, the full variable domain is EPEVTQTPSHQVTQMGQEVILRCVPISNHLYFYWYRQILGQKVEFLVSFYNNEISEKSEIFDDQFSVERPDGSNFTLKIRSTKLEDSAMYFCASASTVGRGGSEQFFGPGTRLTVL.

This clonotype was found a few times. V and J are TRBV2 and TRBJ2-1, with D perhaps being TRBD1 or TRBD2 (5 bases each). Between the trimmed V and J ends, which lost 6 bases and 2 bases, there was a span of 11 bases. Germline CDR1 is SNHLY and CDR2 is FYNNEI. The CDR3 has 14 residues. The DNA for the CDR3 is TGTGCCAGCAGGGATACGGGGCCCTACAATGAGCAGTTCTTC. Protein product: CASRDTGPYNEQFF.

This clonotype was seen repeatedly, ten times or more. The chain links TRBV5-1 to TRBJ1-3; no definite D call. Germline V gene sequence: CDR1 SGHRS, CDR2 YFSETQ. The CDR3 has 16 residues. Trimming pared 6 bases from V and 0 bases from J, leaving 16 bases between. CDR3 DNA: TGCGCCAGCAAGGAAACGGGAGGGCCCTCTGGAAACACCATATATTTT. Encoded protein: CASKETGGPSGNTIYF.

This chain links TRBV2 with TRBJ2-5; 7 bases line up with TRBD2. Germline CDR1 and CDR2: SNHLY and FYNNEI. The CDR3 consists of 16 residues. Trimming at V came to 2 bases and at J to 1 base, leaving 7 bases not matched to a gene. CDR3 residues: CASSEYPSGVQETQYF. CDR3 sequence (DNA): TGTGCCAGCAGTGAATACCCTAGCGGTGTCCAAGAGACCCAGTACTTC.

This clonotype was observed at least ten times. V and J are TRBV6-1 and TRBJ2-1, with a possible D match to TRBD1 (6 bases). The CDR3 loop spans 16 amino acids. Germline V lookup: CDR1 MNHNS, CDR2 SASEGT. Between the trimmed V and J ends, which lost 6 bases and 1 base, there was a span of 16 bases. DNA for the CDR3: TGTGCCAGCAGCCCAGGCTGGGGGCAGTCCTACAATGAGCAGTTCTTC. This translates into CASSPGWGQSYNEQFF.

The table lists this clonotype with many counts. This chain joins TRBV15 and TRBJ2-5, with 8 bases identical to TRBD2. Germline V lookup: CDR1 LNHNV, CDR2 YYDKDF (reference sequence). Trimming at V came to 5 bases and at J to 6 bases, leaving 17 bases not matched to a gene. This CDR3 is 17 amino acids long. The CDR3 here is CATSLGRTSGVRKTQYF. As DNA, the CDR3 is TGTGCCACCAGCCTCGGGAGAACTAGCGGAGTGAGGAAGACCCAGTACTTC.

This clonotype was counted at least ten times. CDR3 protein: CASSPGTGGHNEQFF. CDR3 nucleotide sequence: TGCGCCAGCAGCCCGGGGACAGGCGGTCACAATGAGCAGTTCTTC. The chain combines TRBV5-1 with TRBJ2-1, with TRBD1 matching over 8 bases. The CDR3 consists of 15 residues. The V and J ends lost 4 bases and 5 bases, in that order; junction bases with no gene match: 8. CDR1 SGHRS and CDR2 YFSETQ come from the germline V gene.

In its sample, this clonotype was seen many times. The rearrangement joins TRBV20-1 to TRBJ2-1; D unclear. Trimming shortened V by 3 bases and J by 9 bases, and 6 bases separated the two germline ends. In germline, CDR1 is DFQATT, CDR2 SNEGSKA (reference sequence). The CDR3 contains 10 residues. As DNA, the CDR3 is TGCAGTGCTAGTCACACTGAGCAGTTCTTC. This encodes CSASHTEQFF.

This chain uses TRBV20-1 with TRBJ2-6; 7 bases are a match to TRBD1. The CDR3 covers 14 residues. Losses at the gene ends were 6 bases for V and 1 base for J; bases not matched to a gene: 3. Germline CDR1 and CDR2: DFQATT and SNEGSKA (reference sequence). The CDR3 loop is CSATTGSGANVLTF. In DNA form, the CDR3 reads TGCAGTGCCACGACAGGGTCTGGGGCCAACGTCCTGACTTTC.

This clonotype has ten or more counts. The chain employs TRBV6-1 and TRBJ2-6; TRBD1 might be the D (5 bases). V gave up 8 bases and J gave up 0 bases, with 17 bases separating them. Per germline, CDR1 MNHNS and CDR2 SASEGT. The CDR3 sequence is 17 residues long. CDR3 coding DNA: TGTGCCAGCGGGGCTTCGACCGACCTCTCTGGGGCCAACGTCCTGACTTTC. This encodes CASGASTDLSGANVLTF.

The chain has TRBV5-1 and TRBJ2-5; D is possibly TRBD2 (7 bases). This CDR3 has 15 amino acids. Germline-derived CDR1 and CDR2 are SGHRS and YFSETQ. Deletions cut 7 bases from V and 2 bases from J, with 18 bases between. For the CDR3, the DNA is TGCGCCAGCGGCCTCGGGGGGCTCGATCAAGAGACCCAGTACTTC. Translating it yields CASGLGGLDQETQYF.

This clonotype was detected only a few times. This rearrangement joins TRBV2 to TRBJ2-7, with TRBD2 identical over 13 bases. The CDR3 covers 16 residues. Germline CDR1 and CDR2: SNHLY and FYNNEI. The V segment lost 4 bases and the J segment 4 bases; nucleotides outside the gene matches: 7. Here the CDR3 DNA reads TGTGCCAGCAGTGCCGGACTAGCGGGAGACATTTACGAGCAGTACTTC. Translating it yields CASSAGLAGDIYEQYF.

This clonotype was seen ten or more times. The CDR3 DNA sequence: TGTGCCAGCAGCCCAGGGACTAGCGGACCCTACGAGCAGTACTTC. Translating it yields CASSPGTSGPYEQYF. The chain uses TRBV5-4 and TRBJ2-7, with 11 positions matching TRBD2. Trimming at V came to 4 bases and at J to 2 bases, leaving 5 bases not matched to a gene. The germline CDR1 and CDR2 sequences are SGHNT and YYREEE (reference sequence). This CDR3 has 15 amino acids.

The rearrangement uses TRBV7-2 and TRBJ2-1; D gene uncertain. The CDR3 consists of 14 residues. The germline V gene has CDR1 SGHTA and CDR2 FQGNSA. V gave up 1 base and J gave up 2 bases, with 6 bases separating them. Written as DNA, the CDR3 is TGTGCCAGCAGCTTAGGCAGCCCCTACAATGAGCAGTTCTTC. Its protein is CASSLGSPYNEQFF.

This clonotype was recorded at least ten times. The DNA for the CDR3 is TGCGCCAGCAGTGTTGAGCGGGGTGGAAACAATGAGCAGTTCTTC. Its protein is CASSVERGGNNEQFF. The chain combines TRBV10-1 with TRBJ2-1; the match to TRBD2 covers 7 bases. V gave up 4 bases and J gave up 5 bases; unmatched junction bases: 8. Per germline, CDR1 WNHNN and CDR2 SYGVQD (reference sequence). The CDR3 covers 15 residues.

This clonotype was detected ten times or more. V gene TRBV30 combines with J gene TRBJ2-7; tentatively, D is TRBD2 (7 bases). The CDR3 has 12 residues. Germline CDR1 GTSNPN, CDR2 SVGIG (reference sequence). V gave up 2 bases and J gave up 6 bases, with 11 bases separating them. CDR3 in DNA: TGTGCCTGGAGTAGGGGGGGCGGCGAGCAGTACTTC. This translates into CAWSRGGGEQYF.

This clonotype appeared a few times. The V call is TRBV12-3 or TRBV12-4, the J call TRBJ2-1, with TRBD1 matching over 9 bases. This CDR3 comprises 15 residues. With V trimmed by 4 bases and J by 6 bases, 7 bases remained unmatched. CDR3 DNA sequence: TGTGCCAGCAGTTCTGGACAGGGGTCTGGCAATGAGCAGTTCTTC. Protein sequence: CASSSGQGSGNEQFF.

V and J are TRBV11-3 and TRBJ2-2; 10 nucleotides line up with TRBD1. The V segment lost 2 bases and the J segment 5 bases; nucleotides outside the gene matches: 5. Germline lookup yields CDR1 SGHNT and CDR2 YENEEA. This CDR3 is 16 amino acids long. The CDR3 reads CASSLMGQGRTGELFF. CDR3 in DNA: TGTGCCAGCAGCTTAATGGGACAGGGGAGGACCGGGGAGCTGTTTTTT.

In this sample, this clonotype turned up many times. V usage is TRBV7-6 and J usage is TRBJ2-1, with 12 bases aligning to TRBD2. CDR1 and CDR2 (germline): SGHVS, FNYEAQ. Trimming removed 7 bases from V and 0 bases from J; junction bases left unmatched: 13. The CDR3 loop spans 19 amino acids. CDR3 DNA: TGTGCCAGCACCCAGCGACTAGCGGGAGCCACGAGCTCCTACAATGAGCAGTTCTTC. Translated, it gives CASTQRLAGATSSYNEQFF.

About this clonotype: A read error is likely, as this CDR3 ends without the conserved phenylalanine or tryptophan. The chain joins TRBV5-1 to TRBJ2-4, with TRBD2 identical over 8 bases. Per germline, CDR1 SGHRS and CDR2 YFSETQ. This CDR3 spans 16 amino acids. V dropped 4 bases and J dropped 2; count of bases not matched to a gene: 8. DNA of the CDR3: TGCGCCAGCAGCCCCGGCGGGGGGACCTCCAAAAACATTCAGTACTCC. Translating it yields CASSPGGGTSKNIQYS.

This chain joins TRBV7-2 and TRBJ2-1, with a weak D call TRBD1 (5 bases). This CDR3 is built from 13 residues. Trimming took off 4 bases at V and 6 bases at J, with 10 bases between the two ends. CDR1 SGHTA and CDR2 FQGNSA come from the germline V gene. Written as DNA, the CDR3 is TGTGCCAGCAGCTGGACACCCGTCAATGAGCAGTTCTTC. It yields the protein CASSWTPVNEQFF.

The sample holds many counts of this clonotype. V and J are TRBV20-1 and TRBJ2-3; 7 bases agree with TRBD1. This CDR3 contains 14 residues. V was clipped by 2 bases and J by 3 bases; unmatched bases: 5. The germline CDR1 and CDR2 sequences are DFQATT and SNEGSKA (reference sequence). DNA of the CDR3: TGCAGTGCTAGACGCAGGGGGTGGACAGATACGCAGTATTTT. Translated: CSARRRGWTDTQYF.

This sequence joins TRBV14 and TRBJ1-1; TRBD1 might be the D (5 bases). This CDR3 contains 17 residues. Trimming left V 1 base short and J 7 bases short, with 22 bases between. The germline V gene encodes CDR1 SGHDN and CDR2 FVKESK. DNA for the CDR3: TGTGCCAGCAGCCAAGGATCGGGGGTTGGGATCAGAGGTGAAGCTTTCTTT. Amino acid sequence: CASSQGSGVGIRGEAFF.

The sample holds many counts of this clonotype. J is TRBJ2-7 and V is TRBV29-1; 9 bases fit TRBD1. With 5 bases clipped from V and 7 bases from J, the junction kept 15 bases outside the gene matches. Germline V gene data show CDR1 as SQVTM and CDR2 as ANQGSEA. CDR3 length: 15 amino acids. The CDR3 spells CSVNVQGQGRKEQYF. The CDR3, as DNA: TGCAGCGTTAACGTACAGGGACAGGGAAGGAAGGAGCAGTACTTC.